This TCR beta chain was obtained from a study of beta chain features in type 1 diabetes. Study-wide results and limits: TCRB CDR3s were moderately but significantly shorter in Type 1 diabetes patients in all four CD4+ subsets. Reads derived from cDNA could over-represent cells showing high TCR expression.

V was shortened by 7 bases and J by 5 bases, with 17 bases between the two germline ends. Germline V gives CDR1 GTSNPN, CDR2 SVGIG (reference sequence). The length of the CDR3 is 13 residues. On this clone itself: Antigen unknown.

The investigators reverse transcribed all of the isolated RNA, so they sequenced expressed TCRB transcripts. Sequencing was performed with immunoSEQ multiplex PCR; in TCRdb, only in-frame clones are kept and a portion is missing. The table lists hundreds of thousands of clones, over 12% of them singletons. The gene calls are TRBV30 and TRBJ1-2; D unresolved. This sequence originates from a man younger than 35 with type 1 diabetes. Sequenced sample: naive CD4+ T cells from blood. The CDR3 loop is CASKKLNLYGYTF. CDR3 DNA: TGTGCCTCCAAAAAGCTAAACCTATATGGCTACACCTTC.